Each of the 32 T cell receptor beta chains below was sequenced from the same sample in a study of early T cells in non-severe SARS-CoV-2 infection. MiXCR, run by TCRdb on the 5' RACE reads, gives a single entry per CDR3 protein. The sample lists tens of thousands of distinct CDR3 sequences, more than 10% occurring once. The specimen sequenced was whole blood. These receptors originate from an adult who was a healthcare worker with PCR-confirmed SARS-CoV-2 infection or an uninfected control (not recorded which).

This clonotype has more than one count but fewer than ten. This chain joins TRBV18 and TRBJ1-3; possible D gene TRBD1, 6 bases. The CDR3 is 16 amino acids. The germline V and J ends were trimmed by 8 bases and 0 bases, with 17 bases remaining between them. Germline CDR1 KGHSH, CDR2 LQKENI. As DNA, the CDR3 is TGTGCCAGCGGAGGGGACACTTCAACCTCTGGAAACACCATATATTTT. Translating it yields CASGGDTSTSGNTIYF.

Ten or more counts support this clonotype. The chain couples TRBV7-2 to TRBJ1-2, with 10 bases that match TRBD1. Germline values: CDR1 SGHTA, CDR2 FQGNSA. This CDR3 has 14 amino acids. V gave up 6 bases and J gave up 7 bases; unmatched junction bases: 8. The CDR3 is CASSAGTGDFGYTF. The CDR3 coding sequence is TGTGCCAGCAGTGCCGGGACAGGGGACTTTGGCTACACCTTC.

Many counts were recorded for this clonotype. The CDR3 sequence: CATSRVGSVRGTDTQYF. As DNA, the CDR3 is TGTGCCACCAGCAGAGTAGGTTCCGTACGGGGCACAGATACGCAGTATTTT. This chain uses TRBV15 with TRBJ2-3; D remains ambiguous. The CDR3 runs 17 residues. Germline CDR1 and CDR2: LNHNV and YYDKDF (reference sequence). V was trimmed by 1 base and J by 1 base, leaving 15 bases between them.

This clonotype has at least ten counts. The chain employs TRBV24-1 and TRBJ2-5; D is unclear. The CDR3 runs 12 residues. V was shortened by 6 bases and J by 2 bases, with 6 bases between the two germline ends. In germline, CDR1 is KGHDR, CDR2 SFDVKD. The CDR3 here is CATSSAQETQYF. CDR3 bases: TGTGCCACCAGTAGCGCTCAAGAGACCCAGTACTTC.

The chain couples TRBV2 to TRBJ1-5; D ambiguous. This CDR3 has 13 amino acids. The germline V and J ends were trimmed by 9 bases and 1 base, with 10 bases remaining between them. The germline CDR1 and CDR2 sequences are SNHLY and FYNNEI. The CDR3 reads CASNKGSNQPQHF. The CDR3 nucleotides are TGTGCCAGTAACAAGGGCAGCAATCAGCCCCAGCATTTT.

This clonotype was counted a few times. The chain carries TRBV5-6 and TRBJ1-1, with 8 bases identical to TRBD1. Germline V gene data show CDR1 as SGHDT and CDR2 as YYEEEE. Trimming at V came to 1 base and at J to 4 bases, leaving 12 bases not matched to a gene. CDR3 length: 17 residues. This chain's CDR3 is CASSLLVLRQGATEAFF. CDR3 coding DNA: TGTGCCAGCAGCTTGCTGGTCCTCCGGCAGGGGGCCACTGAAGCTTTCTTT.

This clonotype was observed many times. The chain is built from TRBV10-3 and TRBJ1-1; D gene ambiguous. CDR1 is ENHRY and CDR2 is SYGVKD in the germline V gene. V was cut by 5 bases and J by 6 bases, with 13 bases left in between. This CDR3 spans 13 amino acids. The DNA for the CDR3 is TGTGCCATCAGTAAAGGACTTGGCGCTGAAGCTTTCTTT. It encodes CAISKGLGAEAFF.

The rearrangement joins TRBV28 to TRBJ2-7, with D possibly being TRBD1 or TRBD2 (5 bases each). The CDR3 length is 13 residues. Germline CDR1 is MDHEN and CDR2 is SYDVKM. Between the trimmed V and J ends, which lost 4 bases and 7 bases, there was a span of 14 bases. The DNA for the CDR3 is TGTGCCAGCAGTTCCGGGACGACGGGTGAGCAGTACTTC. This translates into CASSSGTTGEQYF.

This clonotype was seen repeatedly, ten times or more. This chain links TRBV14 with TRBJ1-4; D might be TRBD1 (6 bases). CDR3 size: 20 residues. The germline CDR1 and CDR2 sequences are SGHDN and FVKESK. The ends were cut back, 5 bases at V and 8 bases at J, with 33 bases in the middle. CDR3 region: CASSKRALAGGGSSGEKLFF. The CDR3 coding sequence is TGTGCCAGCAGCAAGAGAGCCCTCGCGGGGGGCGGATCGAGTGGGGAAAAACTGTTTTTT.

This clonotype occurred many times. The chain uses TRBV7-6 and TRBJ2-7; 7 positions agree with TRBD2. CDR3 length: 16 amino acids. Trimming removed 1 base from V and 4 bases from J; junction bases left unmatched: 10. Germline V gene sequence: CDR1 SGHVS, CDR2 FNYEAQ. As DNA, the CDR3 is TGTGCCAGCAGCTTAGGTCTCGCGGGGGAGTCTTACGAGCAGTACTTC. Its translation: CASSLGLAGESYEQYF.

The sample holds many counts of this clonotype. The CDR3 region has the DNA TGCAGTGCTCTAGGGAGAGTGAACACTGAAGCTTTCTTT. Translating gives CSALGRVNTEAFF. The chain combines TRBV20-1 with TRBJ1-1; no reliable D call. This CDR3 comprises 13 residues. Per germline, CDR1 DFQATT and CDR2 SNEGSKA (reference sequence). The V end was cut by 5 bases, the J end by 0 bases, with 10 bases between.

This clonotype occurred many times. The rearrangement links TRBV4-3 to TRBJ2-7, with D possibly being TRBD2 (6 bases). Germline loops: CDR1 LGHNA, CDR2 YSLEER. V lost 1 base, J lost 5 bases, and 9 bases lay in between. The CDR3 runs 13 residues. This chain's CDR3 is CASSQVWGDEQYF. The CDR3 DNA reads TGCGCCAGCAGCCAAGTTTGGGGGGACGAGCAGTACTTC.

For this clonotype: Without the conserved terminal phenylalanine or tryptophan, this CDR3 likely stems from a read error. J is TRBJ2-1 and V is TRBV19; TRBD2 aligns across 8 bases. The length of the CDR3 is 16 residues. CDR1 and CDR2 (germline): LNHDA, SQIVND (reference sequence). V dropped 4 bases and J dropped 2; count of bases not matched to a gene: 7. CDR3 nucleotide sequence: TGTGCCAGTAGTAATAGCGGGAACCCCCCCTACAATGAGCAGTTCTCC. As protein: CASSNSGNPPYNEQFS.

This clonotype came up many times. V and J are TRBV7-2 and TRBJ2-1, with a tentative D call TRBD1 (6 bases). Trimming left V 2 bases short and J 5 bases short, with 13 bases between. CDR1 and CDR2 from the germline V gene are SGHTA and FQGNSA. This CDR3 spans 15 amino acids. DNA for the CDR3: TGTGCCAGCAGCTTATCTGGGGACACCAACAATGAGCAGTTCTTC. It specifies CASSLSGDTNNEQFF.

Ten or more counts support this clonotype. V and J are TRBV11-2 and TRBJ1-2, with D unclear. The CDR3 runs 13 residues. In germline, CDR1 is SGHAT, CDR2 FQNNGV. Trimming removed 5 bases from V and 8 bases from J, with 15 bases in between. CDR3 DNA sequence: TGTGCCAGCAGCCCCACGGGCGGACTGGGCTACACCTTC. This gives the protein CASSPTGGLGYTF.

This clonotype was recorded at least ten times. The V and J genes are TRBV11-2 and TRBJ2-7; perhaps TRBD1 as D (6 bases). CDR1 and CDR2 from the germline V gene are SGHAT and FQNNGV. Trimming pared 6 bases from V and 4 bases from J, leaving 7 bases between. This CDR3 spans 11 amino acids. CDR3 residues: CASRTGYEQYF. The CDR3 DNA is TGTGCCAGCAGAACAGGGTACGAGCAGTACTTC.

The chain employs TRBV13 and TRBJ2-7; no firm D call. Trimming left V 0 bases short and J 6 bases short, with 6 bases between. This CDR3 contains 12 residues. The germline V gene encodes CDR1 PRHDT and CDR2 FYEKMQ (reference sequence). The CDR3 coding sequence is TGTGCCAGCAGCTTAGGTCCCGGCGAGCAGTACTTC. Translating it yields CASSLGPGEQYF.

V and J are TRBV27 and TRBJ1-2; tentative D call: TRBD1 (6 bases). V was cut by 3 bases and J by 8 bases, with 13 bases left in between. The germline CDR1 and CDR2 sequences are MNHEY and SMNVEV (reference sequence). The CDR3 totals 13 residues. CDR3 in DNA: TGTGCCAGCAGTTTTGGGGGGCGCCGAGGCTACACCTTC. Its translation is CASSFGGRRGYTF.

The gene calls are TRBV20-1 and TRBJ1-1; D gene uncertain. This CDR3 is built from 15 residues. Trimming left V 1 base short and J 2 bases short, with 14 bases between. Germline V gives CDR1 DFQATT, CDR2 SNEGSKA (reference sequence). In DNA form, the CDR3 reads TGCAGTGCTAGAGCATTGATTAGTCGTAACACTGAAGCTTTCTTT. This gives the protein CSARALISRNTEAFF.

V is TRBV29-1 and J is TRBJ2-7; perhaps TRBD1 as D (5 bases). The CDR3 has 11 residues. The V end was cut by 6 bases, the J end by 6 bases, with 12 bases between. From germline, CDR1 is SQVTM and CDR2 ANQGSEA. The CDR3, as DNA: TGCAGCGTCTACACAGGCGGCGAGCAGTACTTC. This encodes CSVYTGGEQYF.

This clonotype appeared a few times. This chain links TRBV20-1 with TRBJ2-2; 11 bases fit TRBD2. J lost 5 bases, V lost 0 bases, and 8 bases had no gene match. From germline, CDR1 is DFQATT and CDR2 SNEGSKA (reference sequence). This CDR3 spans 17 amino acids. CDR3 DNA: TGCAGTGCTAGAGATCCTAGCGGGAGGAGAGGGACCGGGGAGCTGTTTTTT. It encodes CSARDPSGRRGTGELFF.

This clonotype was counted between two and nine times. The chain joins TRBV7-8 to TRBJ2-5; 10 nucleotides align to TRBD2. Germline V gene sequence: CDR1 SGHVS, CDR2 FQNEAQ. The CDR3 has 15 residues. The ends lost 6 bases at V and 2 bases at J; junction bases unmatched: 6. The CDR3 loop is CASRGLAVGQETQYF. In DNA, the CDR3 is TGTGCCAGCAGAGGACTAGCGGTTGGACAAGAGACCCAGTACTTC.

This clonotype was picked up many times. V usage is TRBV29-1 and J usage is TRBJ2-7, with unresolved D. Germline V gene lookup returns CDR1 SQVTM and CDR2 ANQGSEA. The CDR3 runs 13 residues. Trimming pared 7 bases from V and 0 bases from J, leaving 13 bases between. CDR3 loop: CSAFGRSSYEQYF. DNA for the CDR3: TGCAGCGCATTCGGACGGTCCTCCTACGAGCAGTACTTC.

The chain has TRBV7-9 and TRBJ1-2, with no clear D. Per germline, CDR1 SEHNR and CDR2 FQNEAQ (reference sequence). Trimming pared 3 bases from V and 8 bases from J, leaving 13 bases between. This CDR3 has 13 amino acids. CDR3 residues: CASSFGPPAGYTF. The CDR3 coding sequence is TGTGCCAGCAGCTTTGGGCCCCCGGCGGGCTACACCTTC. The full variable domain, completed using reference TRBV7-9 and TRBJ1-2, is DTGVSQNPRHKITKRGQNVTFRCDPISEHNRLYWYRQTLGQGPEFLTYFQNEAQLEKSRLLSDRFSAERPKGSFSTLEIQRTEQGDSAMYLCASSFGPPAGYTFGSGTRLTVV.

This chain links TRBV20-1 with TRBJ2-5; no firm D call. V dropped 7 bases and J dropped 5 bases, with 20 bases sitting between them. Looked up from germline, CDR1 is DFQATT and CDR2 is SNEGSKA (reference sequence). The CDR3 spans 14 residues. This CDR3 is CSVPRPHIDETQYF. In DNA, the CDR3 is TGCAGTGTTCCTCGACCACACATTGACGAGACCCAGTACTTC.

This clonotype was observed a handful of times. V is TRBV7-9 and J is TRBJ2-7; the D is unclear. In germline, CDR1 is SEHNR, CDR2 FQNEAQ (reference sequence). The length of the CDR3 is 13 residues. Trimming shortened V by 4 bases and J by 1 base, and 8 bases separated the two germline ends. CDR3 in DNA: TGTGCCAGCAGCTCCTCCGTTTCCTACGAGCAGTACTTC. Translating gives CASSSSVSYEQYF.

The sample holds a few counts of this clonotype. This chain joins TRBV29-1 and TRBJ2-5, with D possibly being TRBD2 (6 bases). There are 14 residues in the CDR3. The V gene's germline CDR1 is SQVTM and CDR2 ANQGSEA. Deletions cut 7 bases from V and 1 base from J, with 16 bases between. Here the CDR3 reads CSAPGFGGQETQYF. The CDR3 bases are TGCAGCGCCCCGGGGTTCGGGGGCCAAGAGACCCAGTACTTC.

This clonotype appeared a few times. The rearrangement uses TRBV6-2 or TRBV6-3 and TRBJ2-7; TRBD1 agrees at 7 bases. Germline loops: CDR1 MNHEY, CDR2 SVGEGT. J lost 0 bases, V lost 6 bases, and 11 bases had no gene match. CDR3 length: 16 residues. For the CDR3, the DNA is TGTGCCAGCAGCGGAAGGTCGGGACAGTACTCCTACGAGCAGTACTTC. Its protein is CASSGRSGQYSYEQYF.

This clonotype was seen a few times. It is unclear where the CDR3 begins or ends on the DNA, so no DNA is shown, and the CDR3 is as TCRdb lists it. The chain links TRBV29-1 to TRBJ1-1; the listed D gene, TRBD1, was not tested against the DNA. Germline V CDR1 and CDR2: SQVTM, ANQGSEA. The CDR3 contains 13 residues when both ends are counted. This CDR3 reads CSFGPGINTEAFF.

The V gene is TRBV7-9, the J gene TRBJ2-1, with 14 bases identical to TRBD2. The length of the CDR3 is 18 residues. J was trimmed by 2 bases and V by 5 bases; bases with no gene match: 8. From germline, CDR1 is SEHNR and CDR2 FQNEAQ (reference sequence). The CDR3 region is CASSPGGLAGVAYNEQFF. As DNA, the CDR3 is TGTGCCAGCAGCCCAGGGGGACTAGCGGGAGTCGCCTACAATGAGCAGTTCTTC.

The V call is TRBV6-1, the J call TRBJ2-3; D call uncertain. The CDR3 consists of 13 residues. Germline V gene data show CDR1 as MNHNS and CDR2 as SASEGT. Trimming left V 4 bases short and J 6 bases short, with 11 bases between. The CDR3 sequence is CASSAASLDTQYF. The CDR3 nucleotides read TGTGCCAGCAGTGCCGCTAGTCTTGATACGCAGTATTTT.

This clonotype was counted a few times. The chain couples TRBV6-1 to TRBJ2-2, with 10 bases identical to TRBD2. Germline CDR1 and CDR2: MNHNS and SASEGT. The CDR3 extends over 16 amino acids. After removal of 3 bases from V and 7 bases from J, the junction contained 8 bases not matched to a gene. The CDR3 spells CASSEVAGGRSGELFF. The CDR3 DNA is TGTGCCAGCAGTGAGGTAGCGGGAGGACGTAGCGGGGAGCTGTTTTTT.